Listed below are T cell receptor beta chains from one sample, sequenced in a study of blood T cell repertoires in COVID-19. TCRdb's copy holds only in-frame clones and misses some; the assay was immunoSEQ multiplex PCR. Among some 200,000 clones, approximately 81% were seen once, and the ten largest hold 5.1%. Sequencing input: peripheral blood. The receptors derive from a woman aged 60-75 years who had recovered from COVID-19. CDR3s include the opening cysteine and the closing phenylalanine or tryptophan. Each record gives: D gene, J gene, clone size, V gene, CDR3 protein, CDR3 DNA. The D gene is left open where the match is weak. The size entry is marked missing in some rows and otherwise reads once, few, many or a size class.

TRBD2 TRBJ2-1 - TRBV4-2 CASSQARTSGGNEQFF TGTGCCAGCAGCCAAGCCCGGACTAGCGGGGGTAATGAGCAGTTCTTC
- TRBJ1-1 once TRBV6-6 CASSRTGTEAFF TGTGCCAGCAGCAGGACTGGCACTGAAGCTTTCTTT
- TRBJ2-7 - TRBV7-7 CASSPLDSRLQYF TGTGCTAGCAGCCCGCTAGACAGCCGACTGCAGTACTTC
- TRBJ2-7 - TRBV7-9 CASSSNTRGIPYEQYF TGTGCCAGCAGCTCCAATACTAGGGGGATCCCCTACGAGCAGTACTTC
TRBD1 TRBJ2-2 - TRBV24-1 CATSDRTGPPGELFF TGTGCCACCAGTGACCGGACAGGGCCCCCCGGGGAGCTGTTTTTT
- TRBJ2-2 - TRBV5-1 CASSPPGGAGELFF TGCGCCAGCAGCCCCCCCGGAGGGGCCGGGGAGCTGTTTTTT
- TRBJ2-5 - TRBV7-7 CASSLGRQETQYF TGTGCTAGCAGCTTGGGGCGGCAAGAGACCCAGTACTTC
- TRBJ1-3 - TRBV6-5 CASNRQGLGNTIYF TGTGCCAGCAATCGGCAGGGGCTCGGAAACACCATATATTTT
TRBD1 TRBJ1-1 - TRBV4-2 CASSQGDRGIHTEAFF TGTGCCAGCAGCCAGGGGGACAGGGGAATTCACACTGAAGCTTTCTTT
- TRBJ2-7 - TRBV19 CASSIGWRYEQYF TGTGCCAGTAGTATAGGGTGGAGGTACGAGCAGTACTTC
TRBD1 TRBJ2-7 once TRBV11-2 CASSFGIQGAYEQYF TGTGCCAGCAGCTTCGGTATACAGGGGGCCTACGAGCAGTACTTC
- TRBJ1-2 once TRBV9 CASSVAGIDYGYTF TGTGCCAGCAGCGTAGCGGGTATTGACTATGGCTACACCTTC
TRBD1 TRBJ2-2 - TRBV4-3 CASSPSGTGDLPGELFF TGCGCCAGCAGCCCCTCGGGGACAGGGGATTTACCCGGGGAGCTGTTTTTT